This is a list of T cell receptor beta chains from one sample in a study of CD8 T cells in Susac syndrome. In TCRdb, the immunoSEQ multiplex PCR reads were re-called with MiXCR into one record per CDR3 protein. The table includes approximately 25,000 distinct CDR3 sequences, 93% detected once. Sequenced: CD8+ T cells from PBMCs. Receptor source: a human donor with Susac syndrome. Each CDR3 is given with its conserved first and last residue. A D gene is named only where the DNA matches it firmly. For some rows the clone size is stated as once, few or many, or as a class when expanded; others skip it.

d_call: TRBD2
j_call: TRBJ2-7
v_call: TRBV15
clone_size: -
cdr3_nt: TGTGCCACCAGCAGGGGGGAGGGCGCCTACGAGCAGTACTTC
cdr3_aa: CATSRGEGAYEQYF

d_call: -
j_call: TRBJ1-2
v_call: TRBV6-2/TRBV6-3
clone_size: -
cdr3_nt: TGTGCCAGCAGTACGGGACATGGCTACACCTTC
cdr3_aa: CASSTGHGYTF

d_call: -
j_call: TRBJ1-5
v_call: TRBV7-9
clone_size: -
cdr3_nt: TGTGCCAGCAGCTCCGGGAACCGGGCCGAAAATCAGCCCCAGCATTTT
cdr3_aa: CASSSGNRAENQPQHF

d_call: -
j_call: TRBJ2-1
v_call: TRBV5-1
clone_size: -
cdr3_nt: TGCGCCAGTTTCCACAGAGACTCGATCGAGCAGTTCTTC
cdr3_aa: CASFHRDSIEQFF

d_call: -
j_call: TRBJ1-2
v_call: TRBV4-1
clone_size: -
cdr3_nt: TGCGCCAGCCTCCCGGAGGCTAGGGCCTATGGCTACACCTTC
cdr3_aa: CASLPEARAYGYTF

d_call: TRBD1
j_call: TRBJ1-4
v_call: TRBV28
clone_size: -
cdr3_nt: TGTGCCAGCAGTCCGGGGACAGGGGATAATGAAAAACTGTTTTTT
cdr3_aa: CASSPGTGDNEKLFF

d_call: -
j_call: TRBJ1-2
v_call: TRBV20-1
clone_size: -
cdr3_nt: TGCAGTGCTAGGGTGCGGGGGGTAGAGTATGGCTACACCTTC
cdr3_aa: CSARVRGVEYGYTF

d_call: TRBD1
j_call: TRBJ1-5
v_call: TRBV12-3/TRBV12-4
clone_size: -
cdr3_nt: TGTGCCAGCAGTTTACAGGGGGGTCAGCCCCAGCATTTT
cdr3_aa: CASSLQGGQPQHF

d_call: -
j_call: TRBJ2-1
v_call: TRBV9
clone_size: -
cdr3_nt: TGTGCCAGCAGCGCCGGACCTAGCTCCTACAATGAGCAGTTCTTC
cdr3_aa: CASSAGPSSYNEQFF

d_call: TRBD1
j_call: TRBJ2-3
v_call: TRBV19
clone_size: -
cdr3_nt: TGTGCCAGTAGTATAGATCTTGGGGGACAGGGGGCAGATACGCAGTATTTT
cdr3_aa: CASSIDLGGQGADTQYF

d_call: -
j_call: TRBJ1-1
v_call: TRBV7-6
clone_size: -
cdr3_nt: TGTGCCAGCAGGGACCACAGGGATGACACTGAAGCTTTCTTT
cdr3_aa: CASRDHRDDTEAFF

d_call: -
j_call: TRBJ2-1
v_call: TRBV7-7
clone_size: -
cdr3_nt: TGTGCTAGCACCGTCGACGGACAGCTCTACAATGAGCAGTTCTTC
cdr3_aa: CASTVDGQLYNEQFF

d_call: -
j_call: TRBJ1-1
v_call: TRBV4-2
clone_size: -
cdr3_nt: TGTGCCAGCAGCCAAAGTGTGGACACTGAAGCTTTCTTT
cdr3_aa: CASSQSVDTEAFF

d_call: -
j_call: TRBJ1-2
v_call: TRBV4-2
clone_size: -
cdr3_nt: TGTGCCAGCAGCCAAAGGTTGACAACCAGGGGCTACACCTTC
cdr3_aa: CASSQRLTTRGYTF

d_call: TRBD2
j_call: TRBJ2-1
v_call: TRBV7-2
clone_size: once
cdr3_nt: TGTGCCAGCAGCTTGAGTTTAGCGGGCTTCTACAATGAGCAGTTCTTC
cdr3_aa: CASSLSLAGFYNEQFF

d_call: TRBD2
j_call: TRBJ2-7
v_call: TRBV7-2
clone_size: -
cdr3_nt: TGTGCCAGCAGCTTAGGGGGGGGACCACGGGACTTC
cdr3_aa: CASSLGGGPRDF

d_call: -
j_call: TRBJ2-1
v_call: TRBV19
clone_size: -
cdr3_nt: TGTGCCAGTAGTGATGGACACTACAATGAGCAGTTCTTC
cdr3_aa: CASSDGHYNEQFF

d_call: -
j_call: TRBJ2-1
v_call: TRBV20-1
clone_size: -
cdr3_nt: TGCAGTGCCTACAGGGAGGACAATGAGCAGTTCTTC
cdr3_aa: CSAYREDNEQFF

d_call: -
j_call: TRBJ2-7
v_call: TRBV6-1
clone_size: -
cdr3_nt: TGTGCCAGCAGTGCCTATACGCAGGGTGGCGAGCAGTACTTC
cdr3_aa: CASSAYTQGGEQYF

d_call: TRBD2
j_call: TRBJ2-3
v_call: TRBV20-1
clone_size: -
cdr3_nt: TGCAGTGCTGAGCGGGCTAGCGGGGGAGATACGCAGTATTTT
cdr3_aa: CSAERASGGDTQYF

d_call: TRBD1
j_call: TRBJ2-2
v_call: TRBV6-1
clone_size: -
cdr3_nt: TGTGCCAGCAGTGCAACAGGGGTACCCGGGGAGCTGTTTTTT
cdr3_aa: CASSATGVPGELFF

d_call: -
j_call: TRBJ1-2
v_call: TRBV20-1
clone_size: -
cdr3_nt: TGCAGTGCTAGATTTAGGCATGGCTACACCTTC
cdr3_aa: CSARFRHGYTF

d_call: -
j_call: TRBJ2-6
v_call: TRBV28
clone_size: -
cdr3_nt: TGTGCCAGCAGTTCGGGGCTTACTTCTGGGGCCAACGTCCTGACTTTC
cdr3_aa: CASSSGLTSGANVLTF

d_call: -
j_call: TRBJ1-5
v_call: TRBV19
clone_size: -
cdr3_nt: TGTGCCAGTAACTACAGGTATCAGCCCCAGCATTTT
cdr3_aa: CASNYRYQPQHF

d_call: -
j_call: TRBJ1-1
v_call: TRBV19
clone_size: -
cdr3_nt: TGTGCCAGTAGTACGTTAGGATCAGACCGAGAAGCTTTCTTT
cdr3_aa: CASSTLGSDREAFF

d_call: TRBD1
j_call: TRBJ1-3
v_call: TRBV9
clone_size: -
cdr3_nt: TGTGCCAGCAGCGTTCAGGGGGCTACCGGAAACACCATATATTTT
cdr3_aa: CASSVQGATGNTIYF

d_call: -
j_call: TRBJ1-4
v_call: TRBV6-6
clone_size: -
cdr3_nt: TGTGCCAGCAGTTACCAGGGCAACCTTAATGAAAAACTGTTTTTT
cdr3_aa: CASSYQGNLNEKLFF

d_call: -
j_call: TRBJ2-2
v_call: TRBV7-9
clone_size: -
cdr3_nt: TGTGCCAGCAGCGGGGGGTTCACCGGGGAGCTGTTTTTT
cdr3_aa: CASSGGFTGELFF

d_call: -
j_call: TRBJ1-1
v_call: TRBV3-1
clone_size: -
cdr3_nt: TGTGCCAGCAGCCTAGACCCCGAGGACACTGAAGCTTTCTTT
cdr3_aa: CASSLDPEDTEAFF

d_call: -
j_call: TRBJ2-1
v_call: TRBV19
clone_size: few
cdr3_nt: TGTGCCAGTAGTGGCAAGGGGGGAAGTGAGCAGTTCTTC
cdr3_aa: CASSGKGGSEQFF

d_call: TRBD1
j_call: TRBJ2-7
v_call: TRBV27
clone_size: once
cdr3_nt: TGTGCCAGCAGTTCCCCACAGGGGACCTCCTACGAGCAGTACTTC
cdr3_aa: CASSSPQGTSYEQYF